Each of the 8 T cell receptor beta chains below was sequenced from the same sample in a study of T cell changes during pregnancy in multiple sclerosis. Profiled with immunoSEQ multiplex PCR; TCRdb holds only in-frame clones, not every one. The data contain approximately 88,000 clones, 90% to 95% of them singletons. The source material was peripheral blood, sampled in the second trimester of pregnancy. The origin of the receptors is a female donor with multiple sclerosis, enrolled in a pregnancy study.

This rearrangement joins TRBV10-3 to TRBJ1-1; D is undetermined. The CDR3 has 12 amino acids. V lost 6 bases, J lost 10 bases, and 15 bases lay in between. CDR1 ENHRY and CDR2 SYGVKD come from the germline V gene. DNA for the CDR3: TGTGCCATCAGCCCCCCGGGTCGGTCAGCTTTCTTT. Its protein product is CAISPPGRSAFF.

This chain links TRBV5-4 with TRBJ2-5; no reliable D call. CDR3 length: 16 residues. The germline gives CDR1 SGHNT, CDR2 YYREEE (reference sequence). V was cut by 5 bases and J by 1 base, with 18 bases left in between. CDR3 sequence: CASSSRSQVSQETQYF. The DNA of the CDR3 is TGTGCCAGCAGTTCCCGGTCTCAGGTATCCCAAGAGACCCAGTACTTC. Full variable domain (remainder filled in from reference TRBV5-4 and TRBJ2-5): ETGVTQSPTHLIKTRGQQVTLRCSSQSGHNTVSWYQQALGQGPQFIFQYYREEENGRGNFPPRFSGLQFPNYSSELNVNALELDDSALYLCASSSRSQVSQETQYFGPGTRLLVL.

The CDR3 protein is CASSTAGVTDTQYF. In nucleotides, the CDR3 is TGTGCCAGCAGTACAGCGGGCGTAACAGATACGCAGTATTTT. The chain links TRBV6-6 to TRBJ2-3; perhaps TRBD2 as D (6 bases). V dropped 5 bases and J dropped 3 bases, with 12 bases sitting between them. The CDR3 runs to 14 residues. CDR1 and CDR2 (germline): MNHNY, SVGAGI (reference sequence).

V and J are TRBV29-1 and TRBJ2-5, with 7 positions matching TRBD1. Germline CDR1 is SQVTM and CDR2 is ANQGSEA. CDR3 length: 15 amino acids. V lost 4 bases, J lost 4 bases, and 12 bases stayed unmatched. The CDR3: CSVVPSGRGRETQYF. The CDR3 bases are TGCAGCGTTGTCCCCAGTGGCAGGGGGAGAGAGACCCAGTACTTC.

Written as DNA, the CDR3 is TGTGCCAGCAGTTACTTTGGCGGGCACGTCGACGAGCAGTACTTC. Translating gives CASSYFGGHVDEQYF. The chain couples TRBV6-5 to TRBJ2-7; possibly TRBD2 for D (5 bases). The germline V gene encodes CDR1 MNHEY and CDR2 SVGAGI. The CDR3 contains 15 residues. V dropped 1 base and J dropped 5 bases, with 15 bases sitting between them.

The chain carries TRBV29-1 and TRBJ1-2, with D uncertain. The V gene lost 7 bases and the J gene lost 0 bases, with 15 bases spanning the gap. Germline V gene data show CDR1 as SQVTM and CDR2 as ANQGSEA. The CDR3 is 14 residues long. In DNA form, the CDR3 reads TGCAGCGCCGGGCGGGAGGGAGCTAACTATGGCTACACCTTC. It yields the protein CSAGREGANYGYTF.

The rearrangement links TRBV4-1 to TRBJ2-7, with 8 bases aligning to TRBD2. This CDR3 is 17 amino acids long. The J segment lost 0 bases and the V segment lost 4 bases, leaving 11 bases of the junction unmatched. Germline loops: CDR1 MGHRA, CDR2 YSYEKL. The CDR3 sequence is CASSPGGSGSHSYEQYF. In DNA, the CDR3 is TGCGCCAGCAGCCCGGGGGGGAGCGGCAGCCACTCCTACGAGCAGTACTTC.

In its sample, this clone was seen once. The chain employs TRBV28 and TRBJ2-5; unclear D gene. This CDR3 is 15 amino acids long. V was shortened by 5 bases and J by 4 bases, with 17 bases between the two germline ends. Germline V gene data show CDR1 as MDHEN and CDR2 as SYDVKM. CDR3 loop: CASSVTGWKGETQYF. The DNA for the CDR3 is TGTGCCAGCAGTGTGACTGGATGGAAAGGAGAGACCCAGTACTTC.